The TCR beta chain described here comes from a study of blood T cell repertoires in COVID-19 (dated by TCRdb to the early 2020s). Regarding the complete study: Collaborator samples came from the United States, Italy and Spain and covered acute and convalescent phases of COVID-19. The repertoires were made available in a free public database intended to serve as a resource for research on the immune response to SARS-CoV-2. Deeply sampled blood TCRbeta repertoires from subjects exposed to, actively infected with, or recovered from COVID-19 were included in the dataset. The samples were drawn from the first 160 participants of the ongoing ImmuneRACE study and from 1,254 subjects provided by 6 global collaborators. Where HLA class I and class II types were available, the types were taken from metadata supplied by the sample provider, not from assay-based typing. A de-identified subject ID, COVID-19 status, age in years and sex were almost always included in the sample metadata. The material from the prospective study consisted of cDNA or gDNA derived from T cells, B-cell-depleted T cells, or PBMCs. Study-wide conclusions, independent of this receptor: How much clinical and demographic metadata was included differed by source and by participant, and the metadata was provided uncurated.

V and J are trimmed by 3 bases and 8 bases, and the gene matches miss 6 bases of the junction. Via the germline V gene, CDR1 is SGHDN and CDR2 FVKESK. The CDR3 has 15 amino acids, counting the end cysteine and phenylalanine. The read is trimmed to its CDR3 DNA, 45 bases read in frame from base 1. A remark on this clone: Its antigen is not yet known. Per-base quality was not reported, and no clone a single base away is much larger than it.

TCRbeta CDR3 regions were amplified from genomic DNA by means of the immunoSEQ Assay, a bias-controlled multiplex PCR. For the original study's pipeline: The number of nucleated cells in each sample was estimated by amplification of reference gene primers within the assay. To quantify the absolute abundance of each unique TCRbeta CDR3 rearrangement, sequence reads were collapsed and filtered. For each sample, productive Simpson clonality was calculated by taking the square root of Simpson's diversity index across productive rearrangements. This is the immuneACCESS table as TCRdb keeps it, with only in-frame sequences that have V and J called. A part of the clones is gone; compared with another copy, unresolved V genes explain less than half, and the rest is unexplained. For V, J and clone size, that table is used; D and trimming come from the DNA. The sample records approximately 160,000 clones, roughly 84% of which are singletons. Roughly 13% of the sample is held by the ten biggest clonotypes.

Collaborating institutions collected whole blood in K2EDTA tubes following their own protocols. For TCRbeta analysis, collaborators shipped samples in one of three forms: frozen whole blood, isolated PBMCs, or DNA extracted from either of those sample types. The material sequenced was peripheral blood. The chain was built from TRBV14 and TRBJ2-2, and 10 junction bases match TRBD2. This TCR came from a man younger than 35 with active or convalescent COVID-19. The CDR3 is CASSQASGSAGELFF. The nucleotide sequence reads as follows: TGTGCCAGCAGCCAGGCTAGCGGGAGCGCAGGGGAGCTGTTTTTT. With the portions outside the CDR3 filled from the reference TRBV14 and TRBJ2-2 genes, the complete variable region becomes EAGVTQFPSHSVIEKGQTVTLRCDPISGHDNLYWYRRVMGKEIKFLLHFVKESKQDESGMPNNRFLAERTGGTYSTLKVQPAELEDSGVYFCASSQASGSAGELFFGEGSRLTVL.